Listed below are T cell receptor beta chains from one sample, sequenced in a study of response to subunit inactivated influenza vaccine. Each CDR3 protein gets one entry after TCRdb re-called the RT-PCR reads with MiXCR. The data contain 430,000 or so distinct CDR3 sequences, approximately 11% of them singletons. The specimen was PBMCs from blood, collected 45 days after vaccination. The receptors shown here come from a man aged 45-65 years who received an inactivated influenza vaccine. CDR3s include the opening cysteine and the closing phenylalanine or tryptophan.

J gene	CDR3 length	V gene	CDR3 protein
TRBJ2-1	13	TRBV19	CASSPHRGNEQFF
TRBJ2-7	11	TRBV5-6	CASSYDEEQYF
TRBJ2-7	14	TRBV3-1	CASSQETSPTWQYF
TRBJ2-3	16	TRBV5-8	CASSLSLAGVADTQYF
TRBJ1-2	15	TRBV7-8	CASSSVGTRGYGYTF
TRBJ2-5	16	TRBV5-1	CASSSPDTGAKETQYF
TRBJ1-2	14	TRBV10-3	CATLNTGAYYGYTF
TRBJ2-3	12	TRBV20-1	CSAPGRPDTQYF
TRBJ2-3	14	TRBV24-1	CATSLAGEADTQYF
TRBJ1-3	15	TRBV4-3	CASSQEAQTPNTIYF
TRBJ1-4	17	TRBV7-2	CASSLRAGTGGDEKLFF
TRBJ2-7	13	TRBV3-1	CASSPRAAGRQYF
TRBJ2-3	14	TRBV7-9	CASSLLGQGVTQYF
TRBJ1-1	15	TRBV12-3/TRBV12-4	CASSPSWTLHPEAFF
TRBJ2-7	15	TRBV7-2	CASSRVAGVAHEQYF
TRBJ1-1	12	TRBV11-2	CASSLSRGQAFF
TRBJ2-2	15	TRBV5-1	CASSPKGPNSGELFF
TRBJ2-2	14	TRBV29-1	CSVLGSTNTGELFF
TRBJ2-1	15	TRBV20-1	CSARVFQREGYEQFF
TRBJ1-4	14	TRBV14	CASSQVQFNEKLFF
TRBJ2-3	14	TRBV12-3/TRBV12-4	CASSPRLPVDTQYF
TRBJ2-1	18	TRBV15	CATSRDLTSGSGGNEQFF
TRBJ2-1	17	TRBV6-5	CASSYSINGAGYNEQFF
TRBJ2-1	15	TRBV4-3	CASSQDGSPGNEQFF
TRBJ1-2	12	TRBV5-1	CASSQGTGHSTF
TRBJ2-7	13	TRBV7-2	CASSFGQYYEQYF
TRBJ2-2	15	TRBV29-1	CSVEGTGRGTGELFF
TRBJ2-1	16	TRBV6-5	CASSYFSGGERSEQFF
TRBJ1-1	13	TRBV10-3	CAIRANRNTEAFF
TRBJ1-6	12	TRBV27	CASSLLGEPLHF
TRBJ2-3	17	TRBV5-6	CASSPSWPGQAHDTQYF
TRBJ2-5	12	TRBV20-1	CSGTSSRETQYF
TRBJ2-7	13	TRBV6-2/TRBV6-3	CATRDPGHYEQYF
TRBJ2-2	15	TRBV12-3/TRBV12-4	CASRPGATTAGELFF
TRBJ2-7	14	TRBV15	CATSREQGGYEQYF
TRBJ2-6	15	TRBV6-2/TRBV6-3	CASSDRDSGANVLTF
TRBJ2-5	13	TRBV5-1	CASSLVGKETQYF
TRBJ2-3	14	TRBV5-1	CASSHRRPTDTQYF
TRBJ2-3	14	TRBV5-5	CASSYDSITDTQYF
TRBJ1-2	14	TRBV5-5	CASSLSSRAHGYTF